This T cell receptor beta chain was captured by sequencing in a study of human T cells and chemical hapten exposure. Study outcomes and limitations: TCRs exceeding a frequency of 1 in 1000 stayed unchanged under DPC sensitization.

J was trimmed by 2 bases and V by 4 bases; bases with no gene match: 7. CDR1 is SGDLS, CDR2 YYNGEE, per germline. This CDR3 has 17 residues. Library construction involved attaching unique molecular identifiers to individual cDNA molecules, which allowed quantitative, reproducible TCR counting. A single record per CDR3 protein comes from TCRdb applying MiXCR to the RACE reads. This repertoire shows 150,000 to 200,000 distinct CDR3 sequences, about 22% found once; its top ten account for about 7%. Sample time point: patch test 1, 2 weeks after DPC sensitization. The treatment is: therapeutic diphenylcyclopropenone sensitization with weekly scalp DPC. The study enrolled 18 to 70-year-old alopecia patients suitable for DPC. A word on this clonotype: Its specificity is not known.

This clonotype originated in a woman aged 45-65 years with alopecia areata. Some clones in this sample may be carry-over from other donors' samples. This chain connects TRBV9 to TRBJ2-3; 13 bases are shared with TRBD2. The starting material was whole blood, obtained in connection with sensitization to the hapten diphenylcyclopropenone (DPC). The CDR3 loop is CASSSQGLAGSTDTQYF. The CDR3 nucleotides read TGTGCCAGCAGCTCCCAGGGACTAGCGGGATCCACAGATACGCAGTATTTT. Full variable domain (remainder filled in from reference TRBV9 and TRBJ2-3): DSGVTQTPKHLITATGQRVTLRCSPRSGDLSVYWYQQSLDQGLQFLIQYYNGEERAKGNILERFSAQQFPDLHSELNLSSLELGDSALYFCASSSQGLAGSTDTQYFGPGTRLTVL.